This T cell receptor (beta chain) comes out of a study of CXCR3-negative and CXCR3-positive naive CD8 T cells. The study's findings and limits: Hydrophobicity was higher for TRB CDR3s found in CXCR3-positive naive cells than in CXCR3-negative naive cells.

5' RACE that incorporated UMI labels was used to prepare the TRB cDNA libraries. From the 5' RACE reads, TCRdb lists one entry per CDR3 protein and no DNA. This listing includes just under 90,000 distinct CDR3 sequences. At around 300,000 cells each, triplicate sorts were carried out for each CD8+ T cell subset. Those CD8+ T cells considered naive were CD45RO-CCR7+CD27+CD95-. With regard to this clonotype: Its antigen is as yet unknown.

This CDR3 has 13 amino acids. Germline lookup yields CDR1 SQVTM and CDR2 ANQGSEA. The receptor was isolated from a human donor in good health. Some clones in this sample may be carry-over from other donors' samples. Sequencing was done on a sample of naive CXCR3+ CD8+ T cells from blood. Subset described: CD45RO-CCR7+CD27+CD95- naive CD8+ T cells expressing CXCR3 (TNR3+). The gene calls are TRBV29-1 and TRBJ1-1; TCRdb returns TRBD1, unconfirmable since there is no DNA. CDR3 region: CSVPGRRNTEAFF.